These 25 T cell receptor beta chains came from one sample sequenced in a study of monozygotic twins with inflammatory bowel disease. TCRdb re-analyzed the 5' RACE reads; it lists each CDR3 protein once, without DNA. The table lists approximately 400,000 distinct CDR3 sequences. What was sequenced was blood. These receptors were taken from a human donor with ulcerative colitis or Crohn's disease, or a healthy co-twin of an affected twin (not recorded which).

This chain links TRBV2 with TRBJ2-1; checking the TCRdb D call of TRBD1 is not possible without DNA. The CDR3 contains 14 residues. The germline V gene encodes CDR1 SNHLY and CDR2 FYNNEI. The CDR3 loop reads CASRELGTPNEQFF.

The chain employs TRBV24-1 and TRBJ1-5. The CDR3 is made up of 13 amino acids. Germline V lookup: CDR1 KGHDR, CDR2 SFDVKD. The CDR3 region is CATSGGPWQPQHF.

The chain couples TRBV2 to TRBJ2-7. Germline CDR1 reads SNHLY; CDR2 reads FYNNEI. The CDR3 covers 12 residues. The CDR3 protein is CASSAKSYEQYF.

The rearrangement joins TRBV20-1 to TRBJ2-1; checking the TCRdb D call of TRBD2 is not possible without DNA. The CDR3 spans 16 residues. Germline-derived CDR1 and CDR2 are DFQATT and SNEGSKA (reference sequence). CDR3: CSAREPGLAVYNEQFF.

The gene calls are TRBV19 and TRBJ2-1. This CDR3 has 14 residues. Germline V lookup: CDR1 LNHDA, CDR2 SQIVND (reference sequence). The CDR3 region is CASSAWSSYNEQFF.

V is TRBV6-5 and J is TRBJ1-1. Germline V gives CDR1 MNHEY, CDR2 SVGAGI. CDR3 length: 14 residues. The CDR3 spells CASSSRVLGTEAFF.

This chain joins TRBV14 and TRBJ2-5; the D call from TCRdb, TRBD2, cannot be confirmed without DNA. This CDR3 contains 16 residues. Germline CDR1 reads SGHDN; CDR2 reads FVKESK. The chain's CDR3 is CASSELAGGPQETQYF.

The chain combines TRBV5-1 with TRBJ2-7; with no DNA, the TCRdb D assignment of TRBD1 cannot be verified. Germline V gene sequence: CDR1 SGHRS, CDR2 YFSETQ. There are 15 residues in the CDR3. CDR3 region: CASSPDRGLSYEQYF.

This rearrangement joins TRBV2 to TRBJ2-1; TCRdb returns TRBD2, unconfirmable since there is no DNA. Germline V gives CDR1 SNHLY, CDR2 FYNNEI. The CDR3 consists of 13 residues. The CDR3 loop reads CASKRERTPEGIF.

This sequence joins TRBV12-3 or TRBV12-4 and TRBJ1-1; the D call of TRBD1 rests on TCRdb alone, since no DNA is present to check it. The CDR3 loop spans 15 amino acids. The CDR3: CASSLRGPLNTEAFF.

V gene TRBV11-2 combines with J gene TRBJ2-3; the D call of TRBD2 rests on TCRdb alone, since no DNA is present to check it. The CDR3 spans 16 residues. From germline, CDR1 is SGHAT and CDR2 FQNNGV. The chain's CDR3 is CASSFIAGGPGDTQYF.

The V and J genes are TRBV4-3 and TRBJ1-1; absent DNA, TCRdb's TRBD1 call cannot be checked. There are 14 residues in the CDR3. Germline V lookup: CDR1 LGHNA, CDR2 YSLEER. This chain's CDR3 is CASSHGQVGTEAFF.

The rearrangement joins TRBV5-1 to TRBJ2-7; TCRdb proposes TRBD1, but this gene call is untestable without DNA. In germline, CDR1 is SGHRS, CDR2 YFSETQ. The CDR3 is 16 amino acids. Here the CDR3 reads CASSLGVRDPTYEQYF.

The chain combines TRBV29-1 with TRBJ2-7. This CDR3 region has 11 residues. Looked up from germline, CDR1 is SQVTM and CDR2 is ANQGSEA. The CDR3 reads CSVHQTSGQYF.

The V call is TRBV7-2, the J call TRBJ2-2; TCRdb outputs TRBD1, but without DNA this stays unchecked. The CDR3 runs 16 residues. CDR1 is SGHTA and CDR2 is FQGNSA in the germline V gene. CDR3 in amino acids: CASSPRQGRRTGELFF.

This chain joins TRBV6-2 or TRBV6-3 and TRBJ2-1; absent DNA, TCRdb's TRBD1 call cannot be checked. CDR3 size: 13 residues. The germline CDR1 and CDR2 sequences are MNHEY and SVGEGT. The CDR3 reads CASSLFTGREQFF.

This chain connects TRBV10-2 to TRBJ1-2. CDR1 is WSHSY, CDR2 SAAADI, per germline. This CDR3 has 12 residues. This chain's CDR3 is CASSRDDYGYTF.

The chain recombines TRBV9 with TRBJ2-3; TCRdb names TRBD2, which stays unverified in the absence of DNA. Looked up from germline, CDR1 is SGDLS and CDR2 is YYNGEE. The CDR3 is 16 residues long. The CDR3 is CASSVATSGGADTQYF. The entire variable domain, with the rest obtained from reference TRBV9 and TRBJ2-3, is as follows: DSGVTQTPKHLITATGQRVTLRCSPRSGDLSVYWYQQSLDQGLQFLIQYYNGEERAKGNILERFSAQQFPDLHSELNLSSLELGDSALYFCASSVATSGGADTQYFGPGTRLTVL.

The chain has TRBV28 and TRBJ1-1; as DNA is missing, the TRBD1 call by TCRdb cannot be tested. The CDR3 runs to 15 residues. Per germline, CDR1 MDHEN and CDR2 SYDVKM. CDR3 protein: CASSLPGQASTEAFF.

The chain links TRBV12-3 or TRBV12-4 to TRBJ1-5. The CDR3 contains 13 residues. Here the CDR3 reads CASSFSDSQPQHF.

The chain couples TRBV7-2 to TRBJ2-3; TCRdb designates TRBD2, a call that cannot be tested without DNA. CDR1 SGHTA and CDR2 FQGNSA come from the germline V gene. The CDR3 runs to 17 residues. CDR3 protein: CASSLKFRADSTDTQYF.

CDR3 in amino acids: CASGGQGISEQYF. This chain links TRBV2 with TRBJ2-7; the D call of TRBD1 rests on TCRdb alone, since no DNA is present to check it. The CDR3 length is 13 residues. Germline V gene lookup returns CDR1 SNHLY and CDR2 FYNNEI.

The J gene is TRBJ2-5, the V gene TRBV5-1; TCRdb outputs TRBD1, but without DNA this stays unchecked. Germline-derived CDR1 and CDR2 are SGHRS and YFSETQ. The CDR3 is 14 residues long. The CDR3 region is CASSPGSLQETQYF.

The chain is built from TRBV10-2 and TRBJ2-7. The CDR3 runs to 12 residues. Germline CDR1 WSHSY, CDR2 SAAADI. CDR3 sequence reads: CASRTGFGEQYF.

J is TRBJ1-4 and V is TRBV3-1; TCRdb proposes TRBD1, but this gene call is untestable without DNA. The CDR3 length is 16 residues. Per the germline V gene, CDR1 is LGHDT and CDR2 is YNNKEL (reference sequence). CDR3 region: CASSQTGTGRNEKLFF.